This is a list of T cell receptor beta chains from one sample in a study of OX40 agonist ivuxolimab in advanced cancers. Repertoires were generated with immunoSEQ multiplex PCR, while TCRdb's copy carries only in-frame clones and drops some. This sample has 60,000 to 85,000 clones; roughly 80% occur once, and the top ten carry about 1.6%. The specimen comprised CD4+ or CD8+ T cells sorted from blood, sampled in a trial of the OX40 agonist ivuxolimab. The receptor set was obtained from an adult with an advanced solid tumor such as melanoma, head and neck, liver or kidney cancer. Both conserved end residues are part of each CDR3. For some rows the clone size is stated as once, few or many, or as a class when expanded; others skip it.

clone size	V gene	CDR3 protein
NA	TRBV6-1	CASSEREGQGGSTYEQYF
NA	TRBV11-3	CASSFAGVGEQFF
NA	TRBV7-6	CASSINRGAGETQYF
NA	TRBV4-1	CASSPTHPGDTDTQYF
NA	TRBV6-4	CASSESGTEGEQFF
few	TRBV28	CASSLYSDNYGYTF
NA	TRBV13	CASTDRGGTEKLFF
NA	TRBV18	CASSPSESGANVLTF
NA	TRBV19	CASSGKGITEAFF
NA	TRBV6-6	CASSRTGGLGYTF
NA	TRBV28	CASSRTGLEAFF
NA	TRBV6-6	CASSPTAGVFHF
NA	TRBV29-1	CSSWGGPQETQYF
few	TRBV5-5	CASSPDRGLGQPQHF
medium-sized	TRBV30	CAWTFPGSANEKLFF
NA	TRBV11-3	CASSFGDRAYEQYF
NA	TRBV18	CASSLRIGTGETQYF
many	TRBV6-5	CASAANTNRYEQYF
NA	TRBV4-2	CASSQGRYLVENTEAFF
NA	TRBV5-4	CASSPGLADYEQYF
NA	TRBV9	CASSSPGWASGGQGELFF
NA	TRBV6-6	CASSRGQGAPDEQYF
NA	TRBV14	CASSQTGRGSPLHF
NA	TRBV15	CATSRVTGGAGEAFF
NA	TRBV7-9	CASSLFLGTQETQYF
once	TRBV15	CATSRLLAGTGGIKQYF
NA	TRBV30	CACRRGSSEAFF
NA	TRBV19	CASNPVRGGNQPQHF
NA	TRBV4-1	CASSQLAGGTFLGEQFF